The 4 T cell receptor beta chains presented below share a single source sample, sequenced in a study of T cells in Graves' hyperthyroidism and ophthalmopathy. Amplification yielded TCR beta CDR3 regions, with RNA transcripts as the source. The HTBI primer set served for first-round RT-PCR of the TCR CDR3. TCRdb recomputed calls from the multiplex PCR reads with MiXCR, one row per CDR3 protein. The data show about 610,000 distinct CDR3 sequences, around 15% seen once. Sequenced: blood. All receptors derive from a middle-aged woman with Graves' ophthalmopathy.

In its sample, this clonotype was seen once. The CDR3: CASSSTGTGASPLHF. CDR3 bases: TGCGCCAGCAGCTCGACCGGGACAGGGGCTTCACCCCTCCACTTT. The gene calls are TRBV5-1 and TRBJ1-6; 10 bases align to TRBD1. CDR3 size: 15 residues. Germline V gene data show CDR1 as SGHRS and CDR2 as YFSETQ. J gave up 9 bases and V 3 bases, and 6 bases lay outside the gene matches.

This clonotype appeared many times. The chain employs TRBV2 and TRBJ1-2; tentative D call: TRBD1 (6 bases). V was shortened by 7 bases and J by 9 bases, with 18 bases between the two germline ends. The CDR3 sequence is 13 residues long. Germline CDR1 SNHLY, CDR2 FYNNEI. CDR3 residues: CASKLSQGLRYTF. CDR3 nucleotides: TGTGCCAGCAAACTTTCTCAGGGGTTACGCTACACCTTC.

The rearrangement uses TRBV29-1 and TRBJ1-1; no definite D call. Germline lookup yields CDR1 SQVTM and CDR2 ANQGSEA. V lost 4 bases to trimming and J lost 3 bases, with 6 bases between them. This CDR3 has 11 amino acids. This chain's CDR3 is CSVVADTEAFF. In DNA, the CDR3 is TGCAGCGTTGTGGCGGACACTGAAGCTTTCTTT.

This clonotype has ten or more counts. The gene calls are TRBV11-2 and TRBJ1-1; TRBD1 is a possible D gene (5 bases). The V gene lost 4 bases and the J gene lost 8 bases, with 11 bases spanning the gap. Germline CDR1 is SGHAT and CDR2 is FQNNGV. The CDR3 has 12 amino acids. The CDR3 DNA reads TGTGCCAGCAGCTCATACAGGATAGAAGCTTTCTTT. It encodes CASSSYRIEAFF.